The clone carrying this TCR beta chain has a handful of counts. Isolated RNA was reverse transcribed in full, so expressed TCRB transcripts were sequenced. Here immunoSEQ multiplex PCR was the method, and the copy in TCRdb shows in-frame clones only, minus some. The repertoire holds hundreds of thousands of clones, with approximately 10% as singletons. This entry is derived from a study of beta chain features in type 1 diabetes. Study details: What patients shared with healthy donors was a similar profile of age, gender and cell yields.

Trimming left V 1 base short and J 5 bases short, with 11 bases between. Germline V lookup: CDR1 SQVTM, CDR2 ANQGSEA. The CDR3 is 14 amino acids. The sequencing sample was made of naive CD4+ T cells from blood. This receptor was identified in a woman in her late teens or twenties in good health. The J gene is TRBJ1-4, the V gene TRBV29-1; maybe TRBD1 (5 bases). The CDR3 reads CSVEAVGGNEKLFF. For the CDR3, the DNA is TGCAGCGTTGAAGCAGTCGGGGGAAATGAAAAACTGTTTTTT. Variable domain in full (rest from reference TRBV29-1 and TRBJ1-4): SAVISQKPSRDICQRGTSLTIQCQVDSQVTMMFWYRQQPGQSLTLIATANQGSEATYESGFVIDKFPISRPNLTFSTLTVSNMSPEDSSIYLCSVEAVGGNEKLFFGSGTQLSVL.